The TCR beta chain described here comes from a study of graft-versus-host responses after intestinal transplantation. Study background: The study gave all recipients anti-thymocyte globulin induction, then tacrolimus and steroids for roughly 3 years. Points from the study as a whole: GvH clones turned up in recipient marrow; some had shown up first in ileum or blood.

The data were produced by immunoSEQ multiplex PCR, yet TCRdb's version contains in-frame clones alone and is incomplete. This sample has fewer than 4,000 clones, with around 75% found just once. Note on this clone: The antigen is unknown.

The length of the CDR3 is 17 residues. Per the germline V gene, CDR1 is SEHNR and CDR2 is FQNEAQ (reference sequence). V was trimmed by 1 base and J by 3 bases, leaving 18 bases between them. Stated time point: postoperative day 105 after intestinal transplantation (dayNNNN = postoperative day). Graft specimens yielded both intraepithelial and lamina propria lymphocytes. Source: ileum tissue, taken 105 days after intestinal transplantation. The TCR comes from a human patient who received an intestinal transplant, so some T cells may come from the graft donor. This chain links TRBV7-9 with TRBJ1-2; D is perhaps TRBD1 (5 bases). In DNA, the CDR3 is TGTGCCAGCAGCTTAGGAAGGAGGGGCCGCGTGGACTATGGCTACACCTTC. Translating it yields CASSLGRRGRVDYGYTF.